This TCR beta chain was recovered during a study of human T cells and chemical hapten exposure. Germline-derived CDR1 and CDR2 are SGHTA and FQGNSA. The CDR3 length is 14 residues. V lost 3 bases and J 1 base, leaving 10 bases between the germline ends. The time point: patch test 1, 2 weeks after DPC sensitization. The treatment here: therapeutic diphenylcyclopropenone sensitization with weekly scalp DPC. The total RNA was obtained from whole blood that was not fractionated. One entry per CDR3 protein results from TCRdb running MiXCR on the RACE reads. The profile shows approximately 74,000 distinct CDR3 sequences, about 32% of them singletons.

This sequence was found in a man in his forties or fifties with alopecia areata. Some clones in this sample may be carry-over from other donors' samples. The chain combines TRBV7-2 with TRBJ2-7, with D hard to call. The specimen comprised whole blood, sampled in connection with sensitization to the hapten diphenylcyclopropenone (DPC). The chain's CDR3 is CASSFGLKSYEQYF. CDR3 DNA sequence: TGTGCCAGCAGCTTTGGTCTAAAGTCCTACGAGCAGTACTTC.